This TCR beta chain originates from a study of blood T cell repertoires in COVID-19. Original data processing: Reference gene primers were amplified, and this amplification served to estimate nucleated cell counts. This table comes from immunoSEQ multiplex PCR, and its TCRdb copy is limited to in-frame clones, with some not included. Clone size and V and J calls were adopted from that table, with D and trimming inferred from the DNA. The table shows approximately 300,000 clones, with nearly 90% occurring only once. Living in about 25 US areas, the participants were between 18 and 89 years of age. Clinical histories supplied by participants themselves formed the basis of cohort assignment. Among Cohort 3 donors, those recovered had two negative PCRs, clearance, or symptom resolution. Sequencing input: PBMCs or T cells enriched from blood (not recorded which). The TCR comes from a woman in her thirties who had recovered from COVID-19.

The CDR3 coding sequence is TGTGCCAGCAGCTTAGTGGCTAGCGGGGGGGCAGGGGAGACCCAGTACTTC. Amino acid sequence: CASSLVASGGAGETQYF. This rearrangement joins TRBV7-6 to TRBJ2-5, with 12 bases identical to TRBD2. The V segment lost 1 base and the J segment 5 bases; nucleotides outside the gene matches: 8. Per germline, CDR1 SGHVS and CDR2 FNYEAQ. CDR3 length: 17 amino acids. Looking up the rest from reference TRBV7-6 and TRBJ2-5 gives the full variable domain: GAGVSQSPRYKVTKRGQDVALRCDPISGHVSLYWYRQALGQGPEFLTYFNYEAQQDKSGLPNDRFSAERPEGSISTLTIQRTEQRDSAMYRCASSLVASGGAGETQYFGPGTRLLVL.